This TCR beta chain was recorded in a study of cytomegalovirus exposure and HLA in healthy donors. General observations from the study: According to reports, the classifier identified cytomegalovirus status with high specificity and sensitivity. Reportedly, HLA-A and HLA-B alleles of most subjects were accurately predicted from TCR beta. In a later analysis, roughly 17,000 TCR beta sequences were associated with HLA alleles at 0.05 false discovery rate.

Turning to this clone: As yet, its antigen is unknown.

The CDR3 contains 16 residues. The germline CDR1 and CDR2 sequences are GTSNPN and SVGIG (reference sequence). Trimming at V came to 4 bases and at J to 2 bases, leaving 12 bases not matched to a gene. PCR used 60 Vbeta primers and 13 Jbeta primers. Using immunoSEQ multiplex PCR, the repertoire was profiled, and TCRdb retains in-frame clones only, with some absent. The table lists around 130,000 clones, around 83% of them singletons, with approximately 6.7% in the top ten. Material for sequencing was PBMCs. The gene calls are TRBV30 and TRBJ2-3; 7 positions match TRBD2. This clonotype was sampled from a woman in her thirties in good health and CMV-seropositive. The chain's CDR3 is CAWNGQASGNTDTQYF. The CDR3 DNA sequence: TGTGCCTGGAACGGCCAGGCTAGCGGAAACACAGATACGCAGTATTTT. Full variable domain (rest looked up from reference TRBV30 and TRBJ2-3): SQTIHQWPATLVQPVGSPLSLECTVEGTSNPNLYWYRQAAGRGLQLLFYSVGIGQISSEVPQNLSASRPQDRQFILSSKKLLLSDSGFYLCAWNGQASGNTDTQYFGPGTRLTVL.